Below are 24 T cell receptor beta chains sequenced from a single sample in a study of shared clonotypes between healthy human individuals. Clones were read by immunoSEQ multiplex PCR, and TCRdb kept only the in-frame ones, dropping some. The sample records about 330,000 clones, around two thirds being singletons. Source material: memory CD4+ T cells sorted from blood. The sample's subset: CD45RA-negative fraction. These receptors were collected from a young man in good health.

Only one count was recorded for this clone. The chain is built from TRBV5-1 and TRBJ2-5; 8 positions match TRBD1. V shed 0 bases and J 5 bases; nucleotides not matched to a gene: 9. This CDR3 has 16 amino acids. Germline V CDR1 and CDR2: SGHRS, YFSETQ. CDR3 coding DNA: TGCGCCAGCAGCTTGGGGGGACAGGCGTCCCGGGAGACCCAGTACTTC. Translated, it gives CASSLGGQASRETQYF.

The V gene is TRBV11-2, the J gene TRBJ2-3; D unresolved. This CDR3 region has 17 residues. CDR1 is SGHAT and CDR2 is FQNNGV in the germline V gene. Trimming shortened V by 1 base and J by 1 base, and 15 bases separated the two germline ends. The CDR3 loop reads CASSLGPKQRRTDTQYF. CDR3 DNA: TGTGCCAGCAGCTTAGGTCCCAAACAGAGACGCACAGATACGCAGTATTTT.

This sequence joins TRBV9 and TRBJ1-2; D gene uncertain. Germline values: CDR1 SGDLS, CDR2 YYNGEE. The CDR3 is 14 amino acids. Trimming removed 4 bases from V and 4 bases from J, with 14 bases in between. The CDR3 reads CASSPMKGSYGYTF. The CDR3 coding sequence is TGTGCCAGCAGCCCAATGAAGGGCTCCTATGGCTACACCTTC.

This chain joins TRBV7-9 and TRBJ2-7, with D tentatively TRBD2 (5 bases). Germline V gene lookup returns CDR1 SEHNR and CDR2 FQNEAQ (reference sequence). The V gene lost 4 bases and the J gene lost 2 bases, with 15 bases spanning the gap. This CDR3 has 15 residues. This chain's CDR3 is CASSSRLSGPYEQYF. The CDR3 nucleotides read TGTGCCAGCAGCTCTCGCCTAAGCGGACCCTACGAGCAGTACTTC.

The table lists this clone with a few counts. This chain uses TRBV5-1 with TRBJ1-4, with D perhaps matching TRBD1 (6 bases). The CDR3 length is 15 residues. The germline V and J ends were trimmed by 4 bases and 0 bases, with 10 bases remaining between them. The germline V gene encodes CDR1 SGHRS and CDR2 YFSETQ. This CDR3 reads CASSQDSATNEKLFF. The CDR3 bases are TGCGCCAGCAGCCAGGACAGTGCAACTAATGAAAAACTGTTTTTT.

V and J are TRBV18 and TRBJ2-2; 12 nucleotides align to TRBD2. The CDR3 runs to 15 residues. With 4 bases clipped from V and 7 bases from J, the junction kept 4 bases outside the gene matches. The germline V gene encodes CDR1 KGHSH and CDR2 LQKENI. This chain's CDR3 is CASSRTSGMDGELFF. The CDR3, as DNA: TGTGCCAGCTCACGGACTAGCGGGATGGACGGGGAGCTGTTTTTT.

This clone was detected a few times. The rearrangement uses TRBV7-9 and TRBJ2-3; 7 bases are shared with TRBD2. CDR1 is SEHNR, CDR2 FQNEAQ, per germline (reference sequence). The CDR3 extends over 18 amino acids. V was pared by 1 base and J by 0 bases, with 10 bases of the junction left unmatched. The CDR3 is CASSLVRPASGSTDTQYF. The CDR3 nucleotides are TGTGCCAGCAGCTTAGTTCGCCCGGCTAGCGGAAGCACAGATACGCAGTATTTT. Complete variable domain (other parts from reference TRBV7-9 and TRBJ2-3): DTGVSQNPRHKITKRGQNVTFRCDPISEHNRLYWYRQTLGQGPEFLTYFQNEAQLEKSRLLSDRFSAERPKGSFSTLEIQRTEQGDSAMYLCASSLVRPASGSTDTQYFGPGTRLTVL.

A remark on this clone: A read error is possible here, since a much larger clone lies one base away. This chain uses TRBV2 with TRBJ2-7, with TRBD1 identical over 11 bases. V dropped 5 bases and J dropped 2; count of bases not matched to a gene: 2. The germline CDR1 and CDR2 sequences are SNHLY and FYNNEI. There are 14 residues in the CDR3. The CDR3 loop reads CASSPGQGAYEQYF. The CDR3 DNA reads as TGTGCCAGCAGTCCGGGACAGGGGGCCTACGAGCAGTACTTC.

The J gene is TRBJ2-7, the V gene TRBV10-3; tentatively, D is TRBD2 (6 bases). This CDR3 has 13 amino acids. V was clipped by 10 bases and J by 3 bases, with 16 bases between them. The germline gives CDR1 ENHRY, CDR2 SYGVKD. The CDR3 spells CATGRTAIYEQYF. CDR3 in DNA: TGTGCCACAGGGAGGACGGCAATCTACGAGCAGTACTTC.

This clone was seen only once. The junction departs from the called germline gene at one end, perhaps through a read error. J is TRBJ2-2 and V is TRBV7-6; D is uncertain. The CDR3 consists of 12 residues. Germline assignment: CDR1 SGHVS and CDR2 FNYEAQ. Here the CDR3 DNA reads TGTGCCAGCACCCAAAACAACGGGGAGCTGTTTTTT. Translated, it gives CASTQNNGELFF.

A few counts support this clone. The rearrangement joins TRBV6-1 to TRBJ2-2; no clear D. Germline loops: CDR1 MNHNS, CDR2 SASEGT. CDR3 length: 15 residues. V lost 7 bases, J lost 0 bases, and 12 bases lay in between. The CDR3 spells CASILGLANTGELFF. CDR3 sequence (DNA): TGTGCCAGCATCTTAGGCCTAGCGAACACCGGGGAGCTGTTTTTT.

Note on this clone: An end of the junction differs from the germline gene, which may be a read error. This chain uses TRBV7-7 with TRBJ2-3, with 8 bases matching TRBD2. Germline V gene data show CDR1 as SSHAT and CDR2 as FNYEAQ (reference sequence). CDR3 length equals 16 residues. The CDR3 DNA is TGTGCTAGCAGCCCCGGGACTAGGGGATCCACAGATACGCAGTATTTT. It encodes CASSPGTRGSTDTQYF.

J is TRBJ1-5 and V is TRBV10-3; a possible D gene is TRBD1 (5 bases). Germline V gene sequence: CDR1 ENHRY, CDR2 SYGVKD. Trimming stripped 0 bases from V and 7 bases from J, with 10 bases between. The CDR3 length is 14 residues. The CDR3 DNA follows: TGTGCCATCAGTGAGTCGTTAGGGGAACAGCCCCAGCATTTT. Its translation is CAISESLGEQPQHF.

In this sample, this clone turned up once. The V call is TRBV7-2, the J call TRBJ2-7, with a possible D match to TRBD2 (6 bases). CDR3 length equals 14 residues. With 4 bases removed from V and 5 bases from J, the gap between germline ends came to 15 bases. Germline lookup yields CDR1 SGHTA and CDR2 FQGNSA. CDR3 protein: CASSSLPEGHEQYF. The CDR3 DNA follows: TGTGCCAGCAGCTCTCTCCCGGAGGGGCACGAGCAGTACTTC.

This clone was counted between two and nine times. V and J are TRBV6-1 and TRBJ1-2; 8 bases map to TRBD1. J lost 8 bases, V lost 6 bases, and 5 bases had no gene match. The CDR3 is 12 amino acids. CDR1 is MNHNS, CDR2 SASEGT, per germline. CDR3 sequence (DNA): TGTGCCAGCAGGAGGACAGGGCAAGGCTACACCTTC. Translation: CASRRTGQGYTF.

The chain recombines TRBV28 with TRBJ2-1; 10 bases align to TRBD2. Germline-derived CDR1 and CDR2 are MDHEN and SYDVKM. This CDR3 has 15 amino acids. Trimming at V came to 3 bases and at J to 8 bases, leaving 7 bases not matched to a gene. In nucleotides, the CDR3 is TGTGCCAGCAGTTTGAGGACTAGCGGAGGGGATGAGCAGTTCTTC. Translation: CASSLRTSGGDEQFF.

This chain uses TRBV9 with TRBJ2-1; the match to TRBD1 covers 7 bases. V was pared by 0 bases and J by 4 bases, with 4 bases of the junction left unmatched. The CDR3 consists of 15 residues. Germline loops: CDR1 SGDLS, CDR2 YYNGEE. The CDR3 DNA reads TGTGCCAGCAGCGTAGGGACAGGCGCATACAATGAGCAGTTCTTC. Its translation is CASSVGTGAYNEQFF. Complete variable domain (other parts from reference TRBV9 and TRBJ2-1): DSGVTQTPKHLITATGQRVTLRCSPRSGDLSVYWYQQSLDQGLQFLIQYYNGEERAKGNILERFSAQQFPDLHSELNLSSLELGDSALYFCASSVGTGAYNEQFFGPGTRLTVL.

This sequence joins TRBV27 and TRBJ2-1; D ambiguous. V gave up 6 bases and J gave up 6 bases, with 9 bases separating them. The CDR3 length is 12 residues. Germline V gene data show CDR1 as MNHEY and CDR2 as SMNVEV (reference sequence). CDR3 residues: CASSRKGNEQFF. The CDR3, as DNA: TGTGCCAGCAGCCGAAAGGGCAATGAGCAGTTCTTC.

The V and J genes are TRBV2 and TRBJ2-6, with a possible D match to TRBD1 (6 bases). The V and J ends lost 6 bases and 0 bases respectively, with 9 bases between them. Germline lookup yields CDR1 SNHLY and CDR2 FYNNEI. The CDR3 spans 15 residues. The CDR3 is CASSRDNSGANVLTF. The CDR3 region has the DNA TGTGCCAGCAGCCGGGACAACTCTGGGGCCAACGTCCTGACTTTC.

The count of this clone is one. The gene calls are TRBV7-9 and TRBJ2-7; no clear D. The CDR3 contains 13 residues. Looked up from germline, CDR1 is SEHNR and CDR2 is FQNEAQ (reference sequence). The V and J ends lost 4 bases and 5 bases respectively, with 12 bases between them. The CDR3 loop is CASSYRHGDEQYF. The CDR3 DNA is TGTGCCAGCAGCTATCGCCATGGGGACGAGCAGTACTTC.

This chain uses TRBV15 with TRBJ2-1; the match to TRBD2 covers 7 bases. Trimming removed 11 bases from V and 5 bases from J; junction bases left unmatched: 12. The germline gives CDR1 LNHNV, CDR2 YYDKDF (reference sequence). The CDR3 runs to 14 residues. The CDR3 loop reads CASCWGRAHNEQFF. In DNA form, the CDR3 reads TGTGCCTCTTGTTGGGGGAGGGCCCACAATGAGCAGTTCTTC.

This chain uses TRBV19 with TRBJ2-1; 15 bases are shared with TRBD2. V gave up 1 base and J gave up 6 bases; unmatched junction bases: 13. The CDR3 covers 20 residues. The V gene's germline CDR1 is LNHDA and CDR2 SQIVND (reference sequence). The CDR3 reads CASSIAGGLAGGPLSNEQFF. In DNA form, the CDR3 reads TGTGCCAGTAGTATAGCGGGCGGACTAGCGGGAGGGCCATTGAGCAATGAGCAGTTCTTC.

CDR3 sequence reads: CASSARLGGGEETQYF. CDR3 sequence (DNA): TGTGCCAGCAGCGCCCGACTGGGGGGCGGTGAAGAGACCCAGTACTTC. The chain uses TRBV11-3 and TRBJ2-5, with D possibly called TRBD1 or TRBD2 (6 bases each). The CDR3 totals 16 residues. Germline V CDR1 and CDR2: SGHNT, YENEEA. V lost 5 bases, J lost 3 bases, and 19 bases lay in between.

V and J are TRBV28 and TRBJ2-5; 8 bases line up with TRBD1. After removal of 8 bases from V and 4 bases from J, the junction contained 12 bases not matched to a gene. The CDR3 sequence is 15 residues long. Germline values: CDR1 MDHEN, CDR2 SYDVKM. For the CDR3, the DNA is TGTGCCAGCTTTCCCCTCGACAGGGGTCCAGAGACCCAGTACTTC. Protein sequence: CASFPLDRGPETQYF.